These T cell receptor beta chains were read from a single sample in a study of cytomegalovirus exposure and HLA in healthy donors. The repertoire was sequenced with immunoSEQ multiplex PCR; TCRdb's copy has only in-frame clones and lacks some. This sample has fewer than 200,000 clones; about 79% occur once, and the top ten carry about 0.93%. The specimen was PBMCs. The receptor source for this set is a woman aged 45-65 years in good health and CMV-seropositive. Both conserved end residues are part of each CDR3. Fields, in order: J gene, clone size, D gene, V gene, CDR3 DNA, CDR3 protein. The D gene is left open where the match is weak. Size is stated for part of the rows, as once, few or many counts, or as a class when the clone is expanded.

J: TRBJ2-1; size: NA; D: TRBD1; V: TRBV2; DNA: TGTGCCAGCATCGAGGGACAGGGCGCCAATGAGCAGTTCTTC; CDR3: CASIEGQGANEQFF
J: TRBJ2-7; size: NA; D: NA; V: TRBV5-4; DNA: TGTGCCAGCAGCTTGAATGGGGGGAGCTACGAGCAGTACTTC; CDR3: CASSLNGGSYEQYF
J: TRBJ2-7; size: NA; D: TRBD2; V: TRBV7-2; DNA: TGTGCCAGCAGCCGCCTGGGACTAGCGGGCTACGAGCAGTACTTC; CDR3: CASSRLGLAGYEQYF
J: TRBJ1-1; size: NA; D: NA; V: TRBV7-6; DNA: TGTGCCAGCAGCTTGCCGGCCAGGCCCTCTGAAGCTTTCTTT; CDR3: CASSLPARPSEAFF
J: TRBJ1-4; size: NA; D: TRBD1; V: TRBV5-4; DNA: TGTGCCAGCAGCCGCCGGGACAGACCTAATGAAAAACTGTTTTTT; CDR3: CASSRRDRPNEKLFF
J: TRBJ2-5; size: NA; D: TRBD1; V: TRBV28; DNA: TGTGCCAGCAGTATCCTTAAGACAGGGCCCCAAGAGACCCAGTACTTC; CDR3: CASSILKTGPQETQYF
J: TRBJ2-3; size: NA; D: NA; V: TRBV2; DNA: TGTGCCAGCAGGGGACCCGCGGGGACGCAGTATTTT; CDR3: CASRGPAGTQYF
J: TRBJ2-5; size: once; D: TRBD2; V: TRBV30; DNA: TGTGCCTCAGGCGCTAGCGGGGGTGGGGAGACCCAGTACTTC; CDR3: CASGASGGGETQYF
J: TRBJ2-7; size: NA; D: NA; V: TRBV28; DNA: TGTGCCAGCAGCAACCCTGGACAGGGAGGGTCCTACGAGCAGTACTTC; CDR3: CASSNPGQGGSYEQYF
J: TRBJ2-3; size: NA; D: NA; V: TRBV6-6; DNA: TGTGCCAGCAGTGATCTAGTTCAGGGTCCAGATACGCAGTATTTT; CDR3: CASSDLVQGPDTQYF
J: TRBJ2-5; size: once; D: TRBD1; V: TRBV19; DNA: TGTGCCAGTAGTACAGACAGGGGGGAGACCCAGTACTTC; CDR3: CASSTDRGETQYF
J: TRBJ1-4; size: NA; D: NA; V: TRBV7-9; DNA: TGTGCCAGCAGCTTAGAGTCTGTCTGGACAGAAAATGAAAAACTGTTTTTT; CDR3: CASSLESVWTENEKLFF
J: TRBJ2-1; size: once; D: TRBD2; V: TRBV27; DNA: TGTGCCAGCACCGTTCGGAACTGGGGTCGACTAGCGGGTGGAAATGAGCAGTTCTTC; CDR3: CASTVRNWGRLAGGNEQFF
J: TRBJ2-4; size: NA; D: NA; V: TRBV21-1; DNA: TGTGCCAGCCCTGCCCATCACTCACACAGGCTTCTAGCCAAAAACATTCAGTACTTC; CDR3: CASPAHHSHRLLAKNIQYF
J: TRBJ2-1; size: few; D: TRBD2; V: TRBV7-2; DNA: TGTGCCAGCAGCTTAACTCCGGGACTAGCGCTACCAGGGTGGTTCTTC; CDR3: CASSLTPGLALPGWFF
J: TRBJ2-2; size: NA; D: TRBD1; V: TRBV7-9; DNA: TGTGCCAGCAGCCCTTACAGGGGCAACACCGGGGAGCTGTTTTTT; CDR3: CASSPYRGNTGELFF
J: TRBJ2-1; size: few; D: TRBD2; V: TRBV2; DNA: TGTGCCAGCAGTGGTTCTAGCGGGGGGAGCTATGAGCAGTTCTTC; CDR3: CASSGSSGGSYEQFF
J: TRBJ2-7; size: NA; D: NA; V: TRBV6-1; DNA: TGTGCCAGCAGCCTACAGGCGGTGGAGCAGTACTTC; CDR3: CASSLQAVEQYF
J: TRBJ1-2; size: few; D: TRBD1; V: TRBV5-4; DNA: TGTGCCAGCAGCGGAGGGACAGGGGGCTTGGGCTACACCTTC; CDR3: CASSGGTGGLGYTF
J: TRBJ2-7; size: NA; D: TRBD1; V: TRBV6-5; DNA: TGTGCCAGCAGTTACACCGGGACAGGGACGTACGAGCAGTACTTC; CDR3: CASSYTGTGTYEQYF
J: TRBJ1-2; size: NA; D: TRBD1; V: TRBV11-2; DNA: TGTGCCAGCAGCTTAGCTGGGACAGGGACCTATGGCTACACCTTC; CDR3: CASSLAGTGTYGYTF
J: TRBJ2-7; size: NA; D: NA; V: TRBV29-1; DNA: TGCAGCGTGCGCGGGACGGCCAGCTCCTACGAGCAGTACTTC; CDR3: CSVRGTASSYEQYF
J: TRBJ2-5; size: NA; D: NA; V: TRBV5-1; DNA: TGCGCCAGCAGCTTGGGAACTGGGGCCGCAGAAGAGACCCAGTACTTC; CDR3: CASSLGTGAAEETQYF
J: TRBJ2-1; size: NA; D: TRBD1; V: TRBV6-5; DNA: TGTGCCAGCAGTTTCGGACAGGGGGCGGACAATGAGCAGTTCTTC; CDR3: CASSFGQGADNEQFF
J: TRBJ1-5; size: NA; D: TRBD1; V: TRBV2; DNA: TGTGCCAGCAGATTGGGGGGACAGAATAGTGGATTGAGCAATCAGCCCCAGCATTTT; CDR3: CASRLGGQNSGLSNQPQHF
J: TRBJ2-1; size: few; D: NA; V: TRBV6-1; DNA: TGTGCCAGCAGTGAATTTTTAACAGGGTTGAACAATGAGCAGTTCTTC; CDR3: CASSEFLTGLNNEQFF
J: TRBJ2-1; size: once; D: TRBD2; V: TRBV9; DNA: TGTGCCAGCAGCTCCCTTCTAGCGGGGAAATCCTACAATGAGCAGTTCTTC; CDR3: CASSSLLAGKSYNEQFF
J: TRBJ2-1; size: few; D: TRBD2; V: TRBV4-1; DNA: TGCGCCAGCAGCCAAGTTCTAGCGGGGAGTAACAATGAGCAGTTCTTC; CDR3: CASSQVLAGSNNEQFF
J: TRBJ2-7; size: NA; D: NA; V: TRBV10-2; DNA: TGCGCCAGCACGTTGGGACATCCCCCTTACGAGCAGTACTTC; CDR3: CASTLGHPPYEQYF
J: TRBJ1-2; size: NA; D: NA; V: TRBV6-1; DNA: TGTGCCAGCAGTGAACACAGCTATGGCTACACCTTC; CDR3: CASSEHSYGYTF
J: TRBJ2-7; size: once; D: NA; V: TRBV5-1; DNA: TGCGCCAGCAGCTTGGTAGACAGCACCTACGAGCAGTACTTC; CDR3: CASSLVDSTYEQYF
J: TRBJ1-1; size: NA; D: TRBD1; V: TRBV18; DNA: TGTGCCAGCTCCCAGAGACAGGGGAACACTGAAGCTTTCTTT; CDR3: CASSQRQGNTEAFF
J: TRBJ2-4; size: NA; D: NA; V: TRBV2; DNA: TGTGCCAGCAGTGAGTCGGGGATTTTGGTAGCCAAAAACATTCAGTACTTC; CDR3: CASSESGILVAKNIQYF
J: TRBJ2-5; size: NA; D: TRBD2; V: TRBV6-5; DNA: TGTGCCAGCAGGCGTAGCGGGGGCCAAGAGACCCAGTACTTC; CDR3: CASRRSGGQETQYF
J: TRBJ2-5; size: NA; D: TRBD2; V: TRBV27; DNA: TGTGCCAGCAGTCTCTCCTCGAGCGGGAGGGCCAATTCCCAGTACTTC; CDR3: CASSLSSSGRANSQYF
J: TRBJ1-5; size: few; D: NA; V: TRBV4-3; DNA: TGCGCCAGCAGCCAAGTTTACGGGAATCAGCCCCAGCATTTT; CDR3: CASSQVYGNQPQHF
J: TRBJ1-2; size: NA; D: TRBD1; V: TRBV19; DNA: TGTGCCAGTAACAATCGCCTGACAGGGGGCACGTATGGCTACACCTTC; CDR3: CASNNRLTGGTYGYTF
J: TRBJ2-1; size: NA; D: TRBD2; V: TRBV5-4; DNA: TGTGCCAGCAGCTTGTTAGGCGGGAGCTCCTACAATGAGCAGTTCTTC; CDR3: CASSLLGGSSYNEQFF
J: TRBJ2-7; size: NA; D: NA; V: TRBV19; DNA: TGTGCCAGTAGTATTGGCAGGGGCAGGCCCGAGCAGTACTTC; CDR3: CASSIGRGRPEQYF
J: TRBJ2-1; size: NA; D: TRBD1; V: TRBV4-3; DNA: TGCGCCAGCAGCCAGACTTTACAGGGGATCGGGAATGAGCAGTTCTTC; CDR3: CASSQTLQGIGNEQFF
J: TRBJ1-1; size: NA; D: NA; V: TRBV7-2; DNA: TGTGCCAGCAGCTTATATGGGGAGCTCACTGAAGCTTTCTTT; CDR3: CASSLYGELTEAFF
J: TRBJ1-6; size: NA; D: NA; V: TRBV7-6; DNA: TGTGCCAGCAGCTTAGGCCCGATTAGCTCCTATAATTCACCCCTCCACTTT; CDR3: CASSLGPISSYNSPLHF
J: TRBJ1-5; size: NA; D: NA; V: TRBV19; DNA: TGTGCCAGTAGTAGGGGCTATAGCAATCAGCCCCAGCATTTT; CDR3: CASSRGYSNQPQHF
J: TRBJ1-4; size: NA; D: TRBD1; V: TRBV5-1; DNA: TGCGCCAGCAGCGTGACAGGGGCAGGGGAAAAACTGTTTTTT; CDR3: CASSVTGAGEKLFF
J: TRBJ2-1; size: NA; D: NA; V: TRBV29-1; DNA: TGCAGCGTACAGGGCCGGGGTGAGCAGTTCTTC; CDR3: CSVQGRGEQFF
J: TRBJ2-3; size: NA; D: NA; V: TRBV9; DNA: TGTGCCAGCAGCGTAGGGCCGGGGGATACGCAGTATTTT; CDR3: CASSVGPGDTQYF
J: TRBJ2-1; size: few; D: TRBD1; V: TRBV4-1; DNA: TGCGCCAGCAGCCGCGGACAGGGGGCGTGGAATGAGCAGTTCTTC; CDR3: CASSRGQGAWNEQFF
J: TRBJ2-7; size: NA; D: NA; V: TRBV6-5; DNA: TGTGCCAGCAGTTACGTTAGGACAGCAACCTACGAGCAGTACTTC; CDR3: CASSYVRTATYEQYF
J: TRBJ2-6; size: NA; D: TRBD2; V: TRBV28; DNA: TGTGCCACGCGGGGGTCTGGGGCCAACGTCCTGACTTTC; CDR3: CATRGSGANVLTF
J: TRBJ1-5; size: NA; D: NA; V: TRBV18; DNA: TGTGCCAGCTCACCACCCGGGCAGGGCCGTTGGAGCAATCAGCCCCAGCATTTT; CDR3: CASSPPGQGRWSNQPQHF
J: TRBJ1-1; size: NA; D: TRBD1; V: TRBV12-5; DNA: TGTGCTAGTGGTTTAGAATATAATTCGGGACAGGGAAGGACTGAAGCTTTCTTT; CDR3: CASGLEYNSGQGRTEAFF
J: TRBJ2-1; size: NA; D: TRBD1; V: TRBV29-1; DNA: TGCAGCGTTGAAGGGCAGGGGGCCTACAATGAGCAGTTCTTC; CDR3: CSVEGQGAYNEQFF
J: TRBJ1-3; size: NA; D: NA; V: TRBV2; DNA: TGTGCCAGCAGTGTTAAGATGAGCTCTGGAAACACCATATATTTT; CDR3: CASSVKMSSGNTIYF
J: TRBJ1-1; size: NA; D: TRBD1; V: TRBV6-1; DNA: TGTGCCAGCAATACGGACAGGGGGACCACTGAAGCTTTCTTT; CDR3: CASNTDRGTTEAFF